The 21 T cell receptor beta chains in this list originate from one sample, sequenced in a study of tumor-infiltrating lymphocytes in localized non-small cell lung cancer (dated by TCRdb to about 2021). The method behind the library was the immunoSEQ multiplex PCR assay. Entries here come from immuneACCESS through TCRdb and include only in-frame sequences with V and J called. Some clones fail to appear in such tables; in the studies checked, an unresolved V gene covers under half of the shortfall, and the cause of the remainder is unknown. For this sample the table gives about 6,400 clones, of which 70% to 80% were detected only once. The ten largest clones take up 16% of the sample. Sequencing was carried out using uninvolved lung tissue not adjacent to the tumor. The receptors derive from a human donor with non-small cell lung cancer.

This clone was recorded a few times. J is TRBJ1-1 and V is TRBV29-1; 8 nucleotides align to TRBD1. V trimming: 4 bases; J trimming: 4 bases; junction bases outside the gene matches: 8. This CDR3 contains 14 residues. Germline values: CDR1 SQVTM, CDR2 ANQGSEA. The CDR3 bases are TGCAGCGTTGGAGGGGGCAGGGGGCTCACTGAAGCTTTCTTT. Translating gives CSVGGGRGLTEAFF. Looking up the rest from reference TRBV29-1 and TRBJ1-1 gives the full variable domain: SAVISQKPSRDICQRGTSLTIQCQVDSQVTMMFWYRQQPGQSLTLIATANQGSEATYESGFVIDKFPISRPNLTFSTLTVSNMSPEDSSIYLCSVGGGRGLTEAFFGQGTRLTVV.

The chain has TRBV28 and TRBJ1-2, with no clear D. The germline gives CDR1 MDHEN, CDR2 SYDVKM. Between the trimmed V and J ends, which lost 5 bases and 5 bases, there was a span of 12 bases. CDR3 size: 13 residues. CDR3 in DNA: TGTGCCAGCAGTCCCCCCCGAGGGTATGGCTACACCTTC. This encodes CASSPPRGYGYTF.

The chain has TRBV7-6 and TRBJ2-1; D possibly corresponds to TRBD2 (6 bases). Germline values: CDR1 SGHVS, CDR2 FNYEAQ. The CDR3 loop spans 15 amino acids. Trimming stripped 2 bases from V and 0 bases from J, with 8 bases between. The CDR3 DNA sequence: TGTGCCAGCAGCTTATCCGGGAGCTCCTACAATGAGCAGTTCTTC. Translated: CASSLSGSSYNEQFF. The full variable domain, its missing parts supplied by reference TRBV7-6 and TRBJ2-1, is GAGVSQSPRYKVTKRGQDVALRCDPISGHVSLYWYRQALGQGPEFLTYFNYEAQQDKSGLPNDRFSAERPEGSISTLTIQRTEQRDSAMYRCASSLSGSSYNEQFFGPGTRLTVL.

This clone was seen a single time. The genes are TRBV6-6 and TRBJ2-3, with 8 positions matching TRBD2. The CDR3 length is 13 residues. The junction had 7 bases not matched to a gene; V was cut back by 11 bases and J by 3 bases. CDR1 is MNHNY, CDR2 SVGAGI, per germline (reference sequence). CDR3 loop: CASSQRGTDTQYF. CDR3 DNA: TGTGCCTCCTCCCAGCGGGGGACAGATACGCAGTATTTT.

CDR3 region: CASSIVSRVAGNTIYF. DNA for the CDR3: TGTGCCAGTAGTATAGTATCAAGGGTTGCCGGAAACACCATATATTTT. This chain connects TRBV19 to TRBJ1-3; D remains ambiguous. CDR3 size: 16 residues. From germline, CDR1 is LNHDA and CDR2 SQIVND (reference sequence). Trimming left V 1 base short and J 4 bases short, with 14 bases between.

The rearrangement links TRBV5-6 to TRBJ2-3, with a tentative D call TRBD1 (6 bases). Germline V gives CDR1 SGHDT, CDR2 YYEEEE. Trimming cost V 2 bases and J 4 bases, with 20 bases left between them. The CDR3 contains 17 residues. The CDR3 DNA is TGTGCCAGCAGCTTTCGCTCCAGGGGACGAACCCCAGATACGCAGTATTTT. Encoded protein: CASSFRSRGRTPDTQYF. Using reference TRBV5-6 and TRBJ2-3 for the parts outside the CDR3, the full variable domain is DAGVTQSPTHLIKTRGQQVTLRCSPKSGHDTVSWYQQALGQGPQFIFQYYEEEERQRGNFPDRFSGHQFPNYSSELNVNALLLGDSALYLCASSFRSRGRTPDTQYFGPGTRLTVL.

The chain couples TRBV19 to TRBJ2-7; 7 nucleotides align to TRBD1. Germline values: CDR1 LNHDA, CDR2 SQIVND (reference sequence). The CDR3 is 15 residues long. J gave up 7 bases and V 5 bases, and 14 bases lay outside the gene matches. CDR3 loop: CASSGTGDRVIEQYF. The CDR3 DNA reads as TGTGCCAGTAGTGGCACTGGAGACAGGGTCATTGAGCAGTACTTC. Using reference TRBV19 and TRBJ2-7 for the parts outside the CDR3, the full variable domain is DGGITQSPKYLFRKEGQNVTLSCEQNLNHDAMYWYRQDPGQGLRLIYYSQIVNDFQKGDIAEGYSVSREKKESFPLTVTSAQKNPTAFYLCASSGTGDRVIEQYFGPGTRLTVT.

This rearrangement joins TRBV7-2 to TRBJ2-3; 9 nucleotides align to TRBD1. Germline V gene sequence: CDR1 SGHTA, CDR2 FQGNSA. The CDR3 runs 14 residues. Losses at the gene ends were 5 bases for V and 7 bases for J; bases not matched to a gene: 7. CDR3 in DNA: TGTGCCAGCAGCCCGACAGGGGGGATGTATACGCAGTATTTT. It translates to CASSPTGGMYTQYF.

The chain employs TRBV5-1 and TRBJ2-7; TRBD1 agrees at 12 bases. Looked up from germline, CDR1 is SGHRS and CDR2 is YFSETQ. Trimming took 4 bases from V and 7 from J; bases not matched to a gene: 6. The CDR3 is 14 amino acids. CDR3 region: CASSRGTGGWEQYF. As DNA, the CDR3 is TGCGCCAGCAGCAGGGGGACAGGGGGCTGGGAGCAGTACTTC.

The chain carries TRBV9 and TRBJ2-2, with TRBD1 matching 7 bases. Unmatched junction bases numbered 2, after V lost 2 bases and J lost 1 base. The CDR3 length is 15 residues. Germline V lookup: CDR1 SGDLS, CDR2 YYNGEE. The CDR3 nucleotides are TGTGCCAGCAGCGTGGGACAGCTGAACACCGGGGAGCTGTTTTTT. Amino acids: CASSVGQLNTGELFF.

The J gene is TRBJ1-2, the V gene TRBV21-1. TRBV21-1 is a pseudogene locus. CDR3 size: 15 residues. CDR3 DNA sequence: TGTGCCGAGCGGGAAGGCCCAGGGTTCCACTATGGCTACACCTTC. Translated: CAEREGPGFHYGYTF.

This clone was observed once. V and J are TRBV29-1 and TRBJ2-1; D call uncertain. The length of the CDR3 is 15 residues. Looked up from germline, CDR1 is SQVTM and CDR2 is ANQGSEA. V was cut by 0 bases and J by 0 bases, with 9 bases left in between. The CDR3 region is CSVEDRISSYNEQFF. CDR3 in DNA: TGCAGCGTTGAAGACAGGATAAGCTCCTACAATGAGCAGTTCTTC.

This clone was recorded a few times. The chain recombines TRBV11-2 with TRBJ1-2; possibly TRBD1 for D (6 bases). The CDR3 runs to 14 residues. V dropped 5 bases and J dropped 4 bases, with 14 bases sitting between them. CDR1 is SGHAT and CDR2 is FQNNGV in the germline V gene. CDR3 DNA: TGTGCCAGCAGCAACGGAGGGGGTAGCTATGGCTACACCTTC. It yields the protein CASSNGGGSYGYTF.

By its share, this clone is medium-sized. The CDR3 protein is CAWSSGQTISYNEQFF. DNA for the CDR3: TGTGCCTGGAGTTCGGGACAGACGATCTCCTACAATGAGCAGTTCTTC. The chain uses TRBV30 and TRBJ2-1, with 7 bases matching TRBD1. Trimming took 2 bases from V and 0 from J; bases not matched to a gene: 7. Looked up from germline, CDR1 is GTSNPN and CDR2 is SVGIG (reference sequence). The CDR3 sequence is 16 residues long. The entire variable domain, with the rest obtained from reference TRBV30 and TRBJ2-1, is as follows: SQTIHQWPATLVQPVGSPLSLECTVEGTSNPNLYWYRQAAGRGLQLLFYSVGIGQISSEVPQNLSASRPQDRQFILSSKKLLLSDSGFYLCAWSSGQTISYNEQFFGPGTRLTVL.

V usage is TRBV9 and J usage is TRBJ2-1; 11 bases are shared with TRBD1. This CDR3 has 16 amino acids. Germline V gives CDR1 SGDLS, CDR2 YYNGEE. V lost 0 bases to trimming and J lost 9 bases; unmatched junction nucleotides: 8. The CDR3 loop reads CASSVGGGTGGREQFF. The CDR3 coding sequence is TGTGCCAGCAGCGTAGGAGGGGGGACAGGGGGACGTGAGCAGTTCTTC.

This clone was observed a handful of times. The chain couples TRBV28 to TRBJ2-7; D is perhaps TRBD1 or TRBD2 (5 bases each). The V and J ends lost 8 bases and 1 base respectively, with 9 bases between them. The CDR3 extends over 12 amino acids. Germline CDR1 reads MDHEN; CDR2 reads SYDVKM. DNA of the CDR3: TGTGCCAGCGGGACCCCGTCCTACGAGCAGTACTTC. It codes for CASGTPSYEQYF.

The chain combines TRBV29-1 with TRBJ2-5, with 7 bases lining up with TRBD2. The trim removed 7 bases at V and 1 base at J, leaving 6 bases unmatched. The CDR3 is made up of 13 amino acids. Germline V gives CDR1 SQVTM, CDR2 ANQGSEA. The CDR3 loop is CSGTSGTQETQYF. Written as DNA, the CDR3 is TGCAGCGGGACTAGTGGAACCCAAGAGACCCAGTACTTC.

V and J are TRBV5-6 and TRBJ2-6, with 8 bases identical to TRBD2. Germline-derived CDR1 and CDR2 are SGHDT and YYEEEE. This CDR3 has 19 residues. V shed 4 bases, J shed 0 bases, and the junction held 12 bases outside the gene matches. The CDR3 DNA reads TGTGCCAGCAGCCTCACGATCAGCGGGGGATACTCTGGGGCCAACGTCCTGACTTTC. Translating gives CASSLTISGGYSGANVLTF.

The rearrangement links TRBV2 to TRBJ2-3; D is uncertain. This CDR3 spans 13 amino acids. Trimming left V 8 bases short and J 4 bases short, with 13 bases between. Germline CDR1 and CDR2: SNHLY and FYNNEI. CDR3 sequence reads: CASFALVADTQYF. Here the CDR3 DNA reads TGTGCCAGCTTTGCCCTAGTGGCAGATACGCAGTATTTT.

A few counts support this clone. The chain is built from TRBV19 and TRBJ1-5; D perhaps matches TRBD1 (5 bases). Germline CDR1 and CDR2: LNHDA and SQIVND (reference sequence). The CDR3 is 15 amino acids. Trimming left V 4 bases short and J 3 bases short, with 13 bases between. The CDR3 coding sequence is TGTGCCAGTAGTAGTTCTGGCAGGGCCAATCAGCCCCAGCATTTT. Residues: CASSSSGRANQPQHF.

This clone was recorded once. This chain connects TRBV6-1 to TRBJ2-5; D remains ambiguous. In germline, CDR1 is MNHNS, CDR2 SASEGT. The germline V and J ends were trimmed by 6 bases and 1 base, with 12 bases remaining between them. The CDR3 is 14 residues long. CDR3 amino acids: CASSRTRIQETQYF. For the CDR3, the DNA is TGTGCCAGCAGCCGCACTCGAATCCAAGAGACCCAGTACTTC.